This TCR beta chain was obtained from a study of cytomegalovirus exposure and HLA in healthy donors. With V trimmed by 10 bases and J by 6 bases, 21 bases remained unmatched. Germline V gene sequence: CDR1 MNHNY, CDR2 SVGAGI (reference sequence). This CDR3 spans 16 amino acids. PCR was performed using 60 Vbeta and 13 Jbeta primers. Assay: immunoSEQ multiplex PCR; the TCRdb copy retains only in-frame clones and omits some. This sample yields some 150,000 clones, of which roughly 77% are seen a single time; 3% to 5% belongs to the top ten. This TCR came from a male donor in good health and CMV-seronegative. Sequencing used PBMCs. The chain links TRBV6-6 to TRBJ2-7, with TRBD2 matching 7 bases. The CDR3 DNA is TGTGCCATCTTCCACGACCCCAGTGGCTCGGGGGGCGAGCAGTACTTC. The encoded protein is CAIFHDPSGSGGEQYF.